Sequencing of this T cell receptor beta chain was carried out in a study of Graves' ophthalmopathy and Graves' hyperthyroidism (dated by TCRdb to 2016 to 2019). Some background on the complete study: Peripheral blood was collected at initial diagnosis, before any treatment. TCR beta repertoire signatures were used to distinguish Graves' ophthalmopathy from Graves' hyperthyroidism and to predict progression to ophthalmopathy. In total, 135 blood samples were TCR-sequenced: 43 ophthalmopathy, over 70 hyperthyroidism and about 17 hyperthyroidism-to-ophthalmopathy patients. To explore V-J signatures that separate ophthalmopathy from hyperthyroidism, a discovery set of 100 patients was enrolled, consisting of 40 to 45 with ophthalmopathy and fewer than 60 with stable hyperthyroidism. An independent validation cohort was composed of about 20 hyperthyroidism patients and around 16 patients who later progressed from hyperthyroidism to ophthalmopathy. In about six hyperthyroidism patients, the T-cell repertoires found in thyroid tissue were compared with those found in blood. Following sampling, methimazole starting at 30 mg daily was administered to hyperthyroidism patients, and high-dose intravenous methylprednisolone was administered to ophthalmopathy patients. The roughly 100 discovery patients were randomly divided into training and test sets at a 7:3 ratio. Here is what the overall study found, with its caveats: Among expanded thyroid clonotypes with frequency above 0.001, most also showed up in blood, which suggests that blood repertoires may reflect the thyroid immune response. In cross-validation, the 13-signature model distinguished ophthalmopathy from stable hyperthyroidism with less than 90% sensitivity and about 81% specificity, while in the test set the corresponding values were about 80% and 75%. In validation, the model predicted ophthalmopathy progression with 70.59% sensitivity and 72.22% specificity; around twelve predicted patients were CT-confirmed with GO in a median of approximately six months. Sample size was not statistically predetermined, and group allocation was not concealed from the investigators.

Hyperthyroidism was considered stable if no progression to ophthalmopathy occurred within 18 months of follow-up. The hyperthyroidism patients were 18 to 65 years old and newly diagnosed, with a disease duration of less than 2 months. Patients with other autoimmune diseases, uncontrolled infections, pregnancy or lactation were excluded. Diagnosis relied on clinical symptoms, serum thyroxine, TRAb, thyroid ultrasound and orbital computed tomography. PBMCs were isolated from about 10 ml of fresh peripheral blood by Ficoll-Paque density gradient centrifugation. Total RNA was extracted using Trizol reagent, and RNA quality was checked on an Agilent 2100 Bioanalyzer. From cysteine to phenylalanine, the CDR3 is 14 amino acids long. Of all the DNA, just the CDR3 is kept, 42 bases in frame from base 1. CDR1 and CDR2 are drawn from the germline V gene: SGHAT, FQNNGV. V loses 1 base, J loses 4 bases, and the germline ends lie 10 bases apart.

This clonotype appeared many times. There is no known antigen for this receptor. No much larger clonotype is one base removed from it; base qualities were not supplied. For repertoire sequencing, the TCR beta CDR3 regions were amplified from RNA transcripts. The first round of RT-PCR was done with HTBI primers and the Qiagen OneStep RT-PCR kit, and was followed by a second round of multiplex PCR, then size selection and purification. Libraries were sequenced paired-end with 100 bp reads on an Illumina HiSeq2000. The study's processing was this. SOAPnuke was used to process the reads, throwing out any read that had adapters, had uncalled bases, had a mean Phred below 15, or lacked an exact constant-primer or identifier match. High-quality paired reads were merged with COPE v1.2.5. Clonotypes were defined as unique nucleotide sequences and were aligned to IMGT TRB V, D and J references using MiTCR v1.1. Only V-J combinations with frequency above 0.0001 were analysed, covering over 99% of repertoires. For each V-J combination, a TCR clonal expansion and chaos score was defined as F50 clonal expansion divided by the chaos observed in the TCRdist matrix. Welch's t-statistics and random forest were used to reduce the features to around 13 V-J combinations, which were then used as input to a naive Bayes classifier. The similarity between thyroid and blood repertoires was quantified using the Morisita-Horn index. TCRdb ran its own pipeline on the public reads, namely fastp trimming at Q25 and MiXCR clone calling, and kept in-frame beta chains. For every CDR3 protein sequence, its rows merge into one entry that carries the most common genes and DNA. TCRdb's processing, not the authors', yielded these V and J calls. The sample has around 400,000 distinct CDR3 sequences on record, approximately 21% of them singletons. More than 2.5% of the sample is in the top ten clones.

This TCR came from a woman aged 18-29 years with stable Graves' hyperthyroidism. Donor details come from another sample of the same person, matched by shared clones. The V and J segments used are TRBV11-2 and TRBJ1-2; TRBD1 might be the D gene, on 5 matching bases. Sequencing was done on a sample of peripheral blood. Here the CDR3 is given as CASSLGGDGYGYTF. Here is the DNA: TGTGCCAGCAGCTTAGGGGGGGATGGCTATGGCTACACCTTC. With the rest looked up from the reference TRBV11-2 and TRBJ1-2 genes rather than sequenced, the full variable domain is EAGVAQSPRYKIIEKRQSVAFWCNPISGHATLYWYQQILGQGPKLLIQFQNNGVVDDSQLPKDRFSAERLKGVDSTLKIQPAKLEDSAVYLCASSLGGDGYGYTFGSGTRLTVV.